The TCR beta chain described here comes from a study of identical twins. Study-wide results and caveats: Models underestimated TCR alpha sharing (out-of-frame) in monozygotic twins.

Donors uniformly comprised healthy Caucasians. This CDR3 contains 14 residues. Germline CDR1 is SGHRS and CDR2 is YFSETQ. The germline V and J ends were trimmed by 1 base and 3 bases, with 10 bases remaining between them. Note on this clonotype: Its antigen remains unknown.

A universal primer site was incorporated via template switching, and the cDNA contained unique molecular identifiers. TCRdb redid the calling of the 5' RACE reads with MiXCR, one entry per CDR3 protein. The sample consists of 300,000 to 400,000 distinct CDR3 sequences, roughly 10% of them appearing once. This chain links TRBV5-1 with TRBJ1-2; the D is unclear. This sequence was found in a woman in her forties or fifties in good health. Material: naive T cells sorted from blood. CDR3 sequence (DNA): TGCGCCAGCAGCTTGCAAAGCCTGGACTATGGCTACACCTTC. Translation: CASSLQSLDYGYTF.